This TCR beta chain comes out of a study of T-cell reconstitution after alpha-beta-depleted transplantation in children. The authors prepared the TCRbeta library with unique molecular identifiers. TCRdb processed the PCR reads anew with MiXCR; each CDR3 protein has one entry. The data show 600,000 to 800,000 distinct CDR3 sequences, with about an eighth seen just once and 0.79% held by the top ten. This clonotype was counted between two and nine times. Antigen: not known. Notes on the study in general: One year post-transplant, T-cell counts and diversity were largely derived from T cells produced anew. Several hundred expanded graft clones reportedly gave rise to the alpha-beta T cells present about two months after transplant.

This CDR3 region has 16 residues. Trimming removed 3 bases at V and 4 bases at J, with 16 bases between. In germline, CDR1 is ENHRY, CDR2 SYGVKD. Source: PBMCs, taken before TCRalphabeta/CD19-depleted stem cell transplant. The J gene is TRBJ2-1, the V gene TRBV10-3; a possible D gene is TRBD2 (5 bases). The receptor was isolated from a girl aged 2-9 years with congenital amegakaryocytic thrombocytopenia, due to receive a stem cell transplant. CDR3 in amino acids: CAISDRDRAGYNEQFF. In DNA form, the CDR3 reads TGTGCCATCAGTGACCGCGACCGCGCGGGTTACAATGAGCAGTTCTTC.